The clone carrying this TCR beta chain was recorded once. In the authors' workflow: For nucleated cells, counts were estimated from reference gene primer amplification. Profiling relied on immunoSEQ multiplex PCR, and the TCRdb table lists in-frame clones only, not all of them. The V and J calls and the clone size are those of that table, but D and trimming were determined from the DNA. This sample carries approximately 330,000 clones, 88% of them seen once, and the ten largest clones take approximately 4%. The sample is drawn from a study of blood T cell repertoires in COVID-19. As for the study in general: From the United States, Italy and Spain came samples of acute and convalescent COVID-19. T cells, B-cell-depleted T cells, or PBMCs supplied cDNA or gDNA.

This CDR3 comprises 15 residues. CDR1 is SGHNT, CDR2 YENEEA, per germline. The V gene lost 5 bases and the J gene lost 4 bases, with 16 bases spanning the gap. The source material was peripheral blood. The receptor's source is a woman aged 50 to 65 with active or convalescent COVID-19. The J gene is TRBJ2-3, the V gene TRBV11-3, with D hard to call. CDR3: CASSQSTTLADTQYF. The CDR3 DNA follows: TGTGCCAGCAGCCAGTCCACAACCCTCGCAGATACGCAGTATTTT.